Given below is one T cell receptor beta chain in context. Different DNA sequences within this sample yield the same CDR3. The data derive from a study of blood T cell repertoires in COVID-19. Study context: The United States, Italy and Spain provided the acute and convalescent COVID-19 samples. From T cells, B-cell-depleted T cells, or PBMCs came the material, which was cDNA or gDNA.

Germline V CDR1 and CDR2: LGHDT, YNNKEL (reference sequence). This CDR3 is built from 14 residues. V was clipped by 1 base and J by 8 bases, with 9 bases between them. As handled by the study authors: Reference gene primer amplification gave nucleated cell count estimates. Sequencing used immunoSEQ multiplex PCR; TCRdb keeps in-frame clones, though not all of them. D and trimming were read from the DNA, whereas the V and J calls and clone size are those reported in that table. The sample has approximately 89,000 clones; roughly 80% are singletons. Input material: peripheral blood. The clonotype originates from a woman aged 70 to 79 with active or convalescent COVID-19. The V gene is TRBV3-1 (or the pseudogene TRBV3-2), the J gene TRBJ1-6; perhaps TRBD1 as D (5 bases). The chain's CDR3 is CASSQGRGDSPLHF. The CDR3 DNA reads TGTGCCAGCAGCCAAGGACGGGGGGATTCACCCCTCCACTTT.